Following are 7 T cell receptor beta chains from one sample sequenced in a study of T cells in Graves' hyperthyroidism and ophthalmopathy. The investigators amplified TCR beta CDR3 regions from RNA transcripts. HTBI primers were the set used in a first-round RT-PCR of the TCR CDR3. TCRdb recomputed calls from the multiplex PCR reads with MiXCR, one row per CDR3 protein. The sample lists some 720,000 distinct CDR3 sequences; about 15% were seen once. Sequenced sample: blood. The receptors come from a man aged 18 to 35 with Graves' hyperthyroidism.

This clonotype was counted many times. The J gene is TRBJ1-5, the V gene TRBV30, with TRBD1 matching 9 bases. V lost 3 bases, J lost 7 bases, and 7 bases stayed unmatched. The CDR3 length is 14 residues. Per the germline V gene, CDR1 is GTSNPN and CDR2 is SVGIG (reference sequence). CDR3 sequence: CAWSPGQGEQPQHF. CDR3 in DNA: TGTGCCTGGAGCCCGGGACAGGGTGAACAGCCCCAGCATTTT.

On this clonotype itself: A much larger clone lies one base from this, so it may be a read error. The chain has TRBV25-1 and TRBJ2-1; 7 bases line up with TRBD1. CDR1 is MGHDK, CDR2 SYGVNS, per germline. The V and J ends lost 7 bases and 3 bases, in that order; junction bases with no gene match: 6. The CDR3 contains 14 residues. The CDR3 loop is CASTRSGGYNEQFF. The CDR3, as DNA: TGTGCCAGCACCCGTTCAGGGGGCTACAATGAGCAGTTCTTC. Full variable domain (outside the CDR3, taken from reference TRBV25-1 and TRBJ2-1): EADIYQTPRYLVIGTGKKITLECSQTMGHDKMYWYQQDPGMELHLIHYSYGVNSTEKGDLSSESTVSRIRTEHFPLTLESARPSHTSQYLCASTRSGGYNEQFFGPGTRLTVL.

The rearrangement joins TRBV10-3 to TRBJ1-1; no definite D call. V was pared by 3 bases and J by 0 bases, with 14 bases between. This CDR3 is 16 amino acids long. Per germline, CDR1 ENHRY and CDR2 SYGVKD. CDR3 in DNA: TGTGCCATCAGTGAAAGTGCAGGCCGGATGAACACTGAAGCTTTCTTT. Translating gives CAISESAGRMNTEAFF.

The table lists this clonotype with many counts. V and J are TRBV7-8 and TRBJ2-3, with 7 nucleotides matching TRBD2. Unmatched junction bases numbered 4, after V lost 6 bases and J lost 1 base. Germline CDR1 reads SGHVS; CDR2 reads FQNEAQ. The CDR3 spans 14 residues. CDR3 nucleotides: TGTGCCAGCAGTAGCGGGTTTGGCACAGATACGCAGTATTTT. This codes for CASSSGFGTDTQYF. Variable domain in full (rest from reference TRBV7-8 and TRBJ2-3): GAGVSQSPRYKVAKRGQDVALRCDPISGHVSLFWYQQALGQGPEFLTYFQNEAQLDKSGLPSDRFFAERPEGSVSTLKIQRTQQEDSAVYLCASSSGFGTDTQYFGPGTRLTVL.

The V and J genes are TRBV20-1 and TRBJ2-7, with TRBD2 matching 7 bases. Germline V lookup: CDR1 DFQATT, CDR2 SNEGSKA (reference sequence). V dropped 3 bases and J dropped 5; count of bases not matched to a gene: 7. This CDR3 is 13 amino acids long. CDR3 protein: CSASDGTTNEQYF. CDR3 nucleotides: TGCAGTGCTAGTGACGGGACTACCAACGAGCAGTACTTC.

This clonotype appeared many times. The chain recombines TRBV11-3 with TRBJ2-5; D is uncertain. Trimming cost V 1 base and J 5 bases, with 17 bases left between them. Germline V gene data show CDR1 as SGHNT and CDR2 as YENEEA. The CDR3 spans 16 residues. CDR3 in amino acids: CASSLVWARVSETQYF. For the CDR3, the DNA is TGTGCCAGCAGCTTAGTGTGGGCTCGCGTCTCGGAGACCCAGTACTTC.

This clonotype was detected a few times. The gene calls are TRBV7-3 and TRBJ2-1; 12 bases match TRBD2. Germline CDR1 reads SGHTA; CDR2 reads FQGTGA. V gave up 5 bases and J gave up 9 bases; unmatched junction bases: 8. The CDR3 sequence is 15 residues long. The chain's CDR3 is CASSPTSGSGGEQFF. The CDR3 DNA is TGTGCCAGCAGCCCGACTAGCGGGAGCGGTGGTGAGCAGTTCTTC.